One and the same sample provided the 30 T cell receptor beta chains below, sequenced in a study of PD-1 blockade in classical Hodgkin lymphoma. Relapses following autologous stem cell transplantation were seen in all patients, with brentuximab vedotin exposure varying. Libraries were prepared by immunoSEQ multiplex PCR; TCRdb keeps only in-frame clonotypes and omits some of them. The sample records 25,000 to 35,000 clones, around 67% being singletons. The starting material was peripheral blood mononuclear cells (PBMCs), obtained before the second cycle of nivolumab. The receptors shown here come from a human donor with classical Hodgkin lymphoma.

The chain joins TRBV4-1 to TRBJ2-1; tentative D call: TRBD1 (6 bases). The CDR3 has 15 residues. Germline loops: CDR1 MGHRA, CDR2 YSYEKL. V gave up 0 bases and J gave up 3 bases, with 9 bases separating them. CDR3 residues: CASSQEGALYNEQFF. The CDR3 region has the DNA TGCGCCAGCAGCCAAGAGGGGGCACTCTACAATGAGCAGTTCTTC.

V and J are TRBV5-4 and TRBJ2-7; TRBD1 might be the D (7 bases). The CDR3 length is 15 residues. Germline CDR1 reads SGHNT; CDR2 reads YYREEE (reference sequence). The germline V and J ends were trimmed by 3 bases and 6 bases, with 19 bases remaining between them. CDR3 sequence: CASSSDREDRSEQYF. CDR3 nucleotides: TGTGCCAGCAGCTCCGACAGGGAGGATCGGTCCGAGCAGTACTTC.

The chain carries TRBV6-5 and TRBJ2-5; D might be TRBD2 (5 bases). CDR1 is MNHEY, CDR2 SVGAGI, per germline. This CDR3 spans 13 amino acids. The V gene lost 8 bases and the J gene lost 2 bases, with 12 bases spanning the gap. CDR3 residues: CASRPGYQETQYF. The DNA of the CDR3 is TGTGCCAGCCGACCGGGGTATCAAGAGACCCAGTACTTC.

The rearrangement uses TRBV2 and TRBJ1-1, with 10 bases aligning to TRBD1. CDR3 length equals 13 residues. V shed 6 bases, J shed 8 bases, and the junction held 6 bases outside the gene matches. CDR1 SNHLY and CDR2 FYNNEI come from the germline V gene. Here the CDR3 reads CASRQPGQGEAFF. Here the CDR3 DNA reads TGTGCCAGCAGGCAACCGGGACAGGGGGAAGCTTTCTTT.

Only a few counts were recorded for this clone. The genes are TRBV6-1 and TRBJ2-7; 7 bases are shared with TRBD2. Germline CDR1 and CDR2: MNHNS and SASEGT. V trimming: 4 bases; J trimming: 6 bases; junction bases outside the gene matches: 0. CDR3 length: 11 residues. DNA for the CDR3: TGTGCCAGCAGTGGGGGGGGCGAGCAGTACGTC. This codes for CASSGGGEQYV.

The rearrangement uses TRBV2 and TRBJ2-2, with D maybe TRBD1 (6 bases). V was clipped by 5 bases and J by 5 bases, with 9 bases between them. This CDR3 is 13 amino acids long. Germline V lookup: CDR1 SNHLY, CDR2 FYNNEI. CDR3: CASSPQGTGELFF. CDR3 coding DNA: TGTGCCAGCAGTCCACAGGGAACCGGGGAGCTGTTTTTT.

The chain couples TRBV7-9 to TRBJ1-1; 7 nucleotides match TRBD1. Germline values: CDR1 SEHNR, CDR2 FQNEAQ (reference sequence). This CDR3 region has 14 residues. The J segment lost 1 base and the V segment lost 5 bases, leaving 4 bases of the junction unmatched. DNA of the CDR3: TGTGCCAGCAGCCGAGGGACAGCGAACACTGAAGCTTTCTTT. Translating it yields CASSRGTANTEAFF.

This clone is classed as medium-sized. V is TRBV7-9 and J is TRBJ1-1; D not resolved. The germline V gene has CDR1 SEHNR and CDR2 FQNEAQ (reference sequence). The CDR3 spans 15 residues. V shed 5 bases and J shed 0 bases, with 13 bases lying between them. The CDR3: CASSPAEGLNTEAFF. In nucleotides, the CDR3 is TGTGCCAGCAGCCCAGCGGAAGGGTTGAACACTGAAGCTTTCTTT.

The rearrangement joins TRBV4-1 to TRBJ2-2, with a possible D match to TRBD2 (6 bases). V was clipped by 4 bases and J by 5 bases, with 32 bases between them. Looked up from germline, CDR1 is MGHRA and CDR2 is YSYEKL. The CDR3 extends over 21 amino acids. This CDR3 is CASSRYRDLIPLVPTTGELFF. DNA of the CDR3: TGCGCCAGCAGCCGTTACCGGGACTTAATTCCTCTTGTACCAACAACCGGGGAGCTGTTTTTT.

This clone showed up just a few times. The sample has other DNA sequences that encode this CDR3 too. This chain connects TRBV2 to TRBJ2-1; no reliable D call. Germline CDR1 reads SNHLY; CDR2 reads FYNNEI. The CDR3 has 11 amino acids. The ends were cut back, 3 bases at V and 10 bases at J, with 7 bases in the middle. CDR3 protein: CASSDGGEQFF. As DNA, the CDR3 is TGTGCCAGCAGTGATGGTGGAGAGCAGTTCTTC.

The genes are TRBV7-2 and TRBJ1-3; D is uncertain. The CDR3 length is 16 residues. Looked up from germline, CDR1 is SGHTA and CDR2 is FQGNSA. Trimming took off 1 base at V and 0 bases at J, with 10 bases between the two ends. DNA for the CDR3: TGTGCCAGCAGCTTAGAAGCTTTCCCCTCTGGAAACACCATATATTTT. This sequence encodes CASSLEAFPSGNTIYF.

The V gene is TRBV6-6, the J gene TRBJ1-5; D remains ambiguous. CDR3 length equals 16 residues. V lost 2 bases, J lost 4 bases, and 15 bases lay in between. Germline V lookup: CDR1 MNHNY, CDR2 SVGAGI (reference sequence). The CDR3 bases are TGTGCCAGCAGTTACGGGTCCTGGACGGAAAATCAGCCCCAGCATTTT. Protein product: CASSYGSWTENQPQHF.

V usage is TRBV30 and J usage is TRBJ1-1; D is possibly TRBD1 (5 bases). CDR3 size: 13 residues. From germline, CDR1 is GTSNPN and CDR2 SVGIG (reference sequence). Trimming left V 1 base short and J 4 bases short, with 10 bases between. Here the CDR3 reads CAWSEGTGTEAFF. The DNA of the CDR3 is TGTGCCTGGAGTGAGGGGACGGGCACTGAAGCTTTCTTT.

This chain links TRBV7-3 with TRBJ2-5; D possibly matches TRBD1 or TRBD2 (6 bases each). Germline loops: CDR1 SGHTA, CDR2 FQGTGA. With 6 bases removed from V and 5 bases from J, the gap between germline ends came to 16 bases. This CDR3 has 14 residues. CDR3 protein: CASSPSGAEETQYF. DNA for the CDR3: TGTGCCAGCAGTCCGTCGGGGGCAGAGGAGACCCAGTACTTC.

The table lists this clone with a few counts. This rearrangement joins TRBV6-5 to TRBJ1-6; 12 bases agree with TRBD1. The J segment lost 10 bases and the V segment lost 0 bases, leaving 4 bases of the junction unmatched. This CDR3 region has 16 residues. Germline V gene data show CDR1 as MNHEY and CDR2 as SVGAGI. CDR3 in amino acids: CASSYSGQGAISPLHF. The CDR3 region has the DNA TGTGCCAGCAGTTACTCGGGACAGGGGGCGATCTCACCCCTCCACTTT.

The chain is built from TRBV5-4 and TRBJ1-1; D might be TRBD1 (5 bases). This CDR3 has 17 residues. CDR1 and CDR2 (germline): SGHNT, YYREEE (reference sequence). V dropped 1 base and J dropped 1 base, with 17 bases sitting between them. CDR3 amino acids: CASSLQGGASWNTEAFF. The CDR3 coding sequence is TGTGCCAGCAGCTTGCAGGGAGGCGCATCATGGAACACTGAAGCTTTCTTT.

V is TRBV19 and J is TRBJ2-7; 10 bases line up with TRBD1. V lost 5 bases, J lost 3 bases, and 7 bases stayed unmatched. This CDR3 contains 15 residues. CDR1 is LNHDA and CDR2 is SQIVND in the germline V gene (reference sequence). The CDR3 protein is CASSSRTGGSYEQYF. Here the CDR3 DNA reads TGTGCCAGTAGTTCCCGGACAGGGGGGAGCTACGAGCAGTACTTC.

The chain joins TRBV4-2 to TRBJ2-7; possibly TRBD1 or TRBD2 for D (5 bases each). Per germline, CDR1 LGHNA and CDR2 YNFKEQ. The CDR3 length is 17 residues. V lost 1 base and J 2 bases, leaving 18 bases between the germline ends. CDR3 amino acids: CASSQVTGPLNPYEQYF. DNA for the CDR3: TGTGCCAGCAGCCAAGTTACGGGACCCTTAAACCCCTACGAGCAGTACTTC.

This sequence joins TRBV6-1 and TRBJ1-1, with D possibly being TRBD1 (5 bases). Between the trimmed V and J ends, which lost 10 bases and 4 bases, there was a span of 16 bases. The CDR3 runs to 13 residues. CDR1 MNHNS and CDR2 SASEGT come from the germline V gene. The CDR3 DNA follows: TGTGCCATGTCCATCGGGGGTATCACTGAAGCTTTCTTT. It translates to CAMSIGGITEAFF.

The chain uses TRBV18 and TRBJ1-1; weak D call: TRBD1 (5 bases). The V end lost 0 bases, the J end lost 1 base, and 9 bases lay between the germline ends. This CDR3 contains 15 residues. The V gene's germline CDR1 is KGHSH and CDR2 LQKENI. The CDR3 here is CASSPPTGPNTEAFF. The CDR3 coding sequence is TGTGCCAGCTCACCACCAACGGGACCGAACACTGAAGCTTTCTTT.

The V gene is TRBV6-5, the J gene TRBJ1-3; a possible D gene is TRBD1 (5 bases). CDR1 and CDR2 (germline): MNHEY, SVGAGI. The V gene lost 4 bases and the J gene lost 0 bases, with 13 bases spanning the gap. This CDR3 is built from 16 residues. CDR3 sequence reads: CASSFSWQGSGNTIYF. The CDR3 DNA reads TGTGCCAGCAGTTTCTCGTGGCAGGGCTCTGGAAACACCATATATTTT.

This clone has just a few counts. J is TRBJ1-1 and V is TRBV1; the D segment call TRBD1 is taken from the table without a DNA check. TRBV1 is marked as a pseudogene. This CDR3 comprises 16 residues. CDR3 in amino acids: CTSSQGWTGGDTEAFF. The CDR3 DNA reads TGCACCAGCAGCCAAGGATGGACAGGGGGGGACACTGAAGCTTTCTTT.

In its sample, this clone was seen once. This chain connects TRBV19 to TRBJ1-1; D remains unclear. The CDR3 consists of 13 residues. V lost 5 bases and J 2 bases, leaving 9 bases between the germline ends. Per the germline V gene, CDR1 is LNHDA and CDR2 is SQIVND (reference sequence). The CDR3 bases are TGTGCCAGTAGTCGACAATTTAACACTGAAGCTTTCTTT. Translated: CASSRQFNTEAFF.

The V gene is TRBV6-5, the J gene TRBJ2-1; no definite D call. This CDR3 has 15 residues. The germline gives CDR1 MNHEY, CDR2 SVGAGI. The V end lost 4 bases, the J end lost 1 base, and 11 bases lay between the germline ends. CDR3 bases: TGTGCCAGCAGTTTGGTGTCAGCATCCTACAATGAGCAGTTCTTC. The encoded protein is CASSLVSASYNEQFF.

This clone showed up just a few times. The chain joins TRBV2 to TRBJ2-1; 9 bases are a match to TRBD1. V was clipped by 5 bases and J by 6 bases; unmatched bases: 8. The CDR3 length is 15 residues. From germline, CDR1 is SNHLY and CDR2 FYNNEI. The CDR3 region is CASSMTGGLFNEQFF. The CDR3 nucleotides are TGTGCCAGCAGTATGACAGGGGGATTGTTCAATGAGCAGTTCTTC.

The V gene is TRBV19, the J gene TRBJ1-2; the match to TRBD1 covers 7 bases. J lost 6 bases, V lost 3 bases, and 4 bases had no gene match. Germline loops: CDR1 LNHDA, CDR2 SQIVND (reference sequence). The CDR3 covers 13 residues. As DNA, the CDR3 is TGTGCCAGTAGTATTGGAACAGGGGATGGCTACACCTTC. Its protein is CASSIGTGDGYTF.

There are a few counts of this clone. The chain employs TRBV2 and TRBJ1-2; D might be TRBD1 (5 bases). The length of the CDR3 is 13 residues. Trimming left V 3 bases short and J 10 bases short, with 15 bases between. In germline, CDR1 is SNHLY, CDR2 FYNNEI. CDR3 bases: TGTGCCAGCAGTGACCGGGGGGTAAATCTCTACACCTTC. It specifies CASSDRGVNLYTF.

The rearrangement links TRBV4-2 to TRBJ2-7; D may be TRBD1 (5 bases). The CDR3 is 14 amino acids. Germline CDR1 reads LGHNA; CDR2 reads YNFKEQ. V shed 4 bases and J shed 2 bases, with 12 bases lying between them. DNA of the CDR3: TGTGCCAGCAGCCGCGCCGACAGCACCTACGAGCAGTACTTC. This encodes CASSRADSTYEQYF.

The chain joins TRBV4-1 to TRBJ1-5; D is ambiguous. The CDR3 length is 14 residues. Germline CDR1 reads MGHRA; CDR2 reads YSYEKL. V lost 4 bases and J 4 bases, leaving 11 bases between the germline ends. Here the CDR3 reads CASSLHDLNQPQHF. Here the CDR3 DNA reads TGCGCCAGCAGCCTCCACGACCTAAATCAGCCCCAGCATTTT.

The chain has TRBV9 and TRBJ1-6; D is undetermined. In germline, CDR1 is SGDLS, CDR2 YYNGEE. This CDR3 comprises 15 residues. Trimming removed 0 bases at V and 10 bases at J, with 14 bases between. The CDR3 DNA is TGTGCCAGCAGCGTAGCGGTCGATGGCCGGTCACCCCTCCACTTT. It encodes CASSVAVDGRSPLHF.